This T cell receptor (beta chain) was sequenced for a study of blood T cell repertoires in COVID-19. Study context: Samples representing acute and convalescent COVID-19 were sourced from the United States, Italy and Spain. PBMCs, B-cell-depleted T cells, or T cells provided the cDNA or gDNA that made up the material.

CDR1 is KGHSH and CDR2 is LQKENI in the germline V gene. The CDR3 has 14 residues. V was clipped by 6 bases and J by 0 bases, with 11 bases between them. In the authors' workflow: Amplifying reference gene primers gave estimates of nucleated cell counts. The repertoire was sequenced with immunoSEQ multiplex PCR; TCRdb's copy has only in-frame clones and lacks some. That table is the source of V, J and clone size, and D and trimming were worked out from the DNA. The sample has some 150,000 clones, 90% seen once; the top ten hold 11%. The receptor was isolated from a woman older than 75 with acute or convalescent COVID-19. The sample was peripheral blood. The chain carries TRBV18 and TRBJ1-2; no clear D gene. CDR3 nucleotides: TGTGCCAGCTCCCCAATAGCCACTAACTATGGCTACACCTTC. Its translation: CASSPIATNYGYTF.